This T cell receptor (beta chain) was profiled in a study of blood T cell repertoires in COVID-19. Cohort allocation depended upon clinical history that participants reported. This clone turned up a few times. Profiling relied on immunoSEQ multiplex PCR, and the TCRdb table lists in-frame clones only, not all of them. The sample consists of approximately 400,000 clones, about four fifths of them appearing once. V gave up 2 bases and J gave up 3 bases, with 6 bases separating them. Germline-derived CDR1 and CDR2 are KGHSH and LQKENI. The CDR3 has 13 residues. The clonotype was recovered from a woman aged 50 to 60 who had recovered from COVID-19. The chain is built from TRBV18 and TRBJ2-3; D remains unclear. The source material was PBMCs or T cells enriched from blood (not recorded which). CDR3 protein: CASSPEETDTQYF. The CDR3 DNA reads as TGTGCCAGCTCACCAGAGGAGACAGATACGCAGTATTTT.